This T cell receptor beta chain was sequenced in a study of PD-L1 blockade in urothelial cancer. Time point here: pretreatment peripheral blood. Data came from immunoSEQ multiplex PCR; TCRdb stores just in-frame clones and leaves some out. The repertoire consists of 55,000 to 80,000 clones, with around 87% occurring once and the leading ten covering more than 13%. V lost 2 bases and J 10 bases, leaving 12 bases between the germline ends. Germline loops: CDR1 LNHDA, CDR2 SQIVND (reference sequence). The CDR3 runs 14 residues. The material was PBMCs, obtained around atezolizumab (anti-PD-L1) treatment. The receptor was derived from a man between 60 and 70 years old with urothelial cancer. The chain uses TRBV19 and TRBJ1-6, with D hard to call. The CDR3 DNA is TGTGCCAGTAGTATACGGGAACTTAGCTCACCCCTCCACTTT. Residues: CASSIRELSSPLHF.